This TCR beta chain appears in the sequencing data of a study of early T cells in non-severe SARS-CoV-2 infection (dated by TCRdb to about 2021). A note on the overall study: Bulk RNA from unsorted whole blood was used for TCR sequencing, so alpha and beta chains could not be paired.

What the authors observed across the whole study: VDJdb matching was skewed toward anti-spike CD8 responses and likely underestimated virus-specific expansions by missing private and CD4 specificities.

From the germline V gene (reference sequence), CDR1 is DFQATT and CDR2 is SNEGSKA. V loses 0 bases of germline sequence and J loses 6 bases, and the interval between the two ends is 13 bases. Including the terminal cysteine and phenylalanine, the CDR3 comprises 14 residues. Only CDR3 DNA is held: 42 bases, read in frame from base 1. The study was a case-control design nested within a healthcare worker cohort in London, UK, with weekly nasopharyngeal swab PCR tests and blood sampling. Healthcare workers were recruited between 23 and 31 March 2020, during the week of the UK lockdown, and were followed weekly for up to roughly 15 weeks. The library was built by means of 5' RACE. The sequencer listed for this sample is NextSeq 500. In the TCR library protocol, unique molecular identifiers were attached to individual cDNA molecules to correct for PCR bias and sequencing error. Both TCR alpha and beta chains were sequenced, and tight co-correlation was observed between alpha and beta sequence abundances in each sample. On the study's bioinformatics: V gene, J gene and CDR3 annotation of TCR sequences was performed with Decombinator V4. Expanded TCRs were defined as changing significantly between any two time points under a Poisson model with p below 0.0001. TCR abundances were normalised to the total number of TCRs sequenced per sample and expressed as counts per million. TRAV1-2 paired with TRAJ12, TRAJ20 or TRAJ33 defined MAIT TCRs, while TRAV10 paired with TRAJ18 defined iNKT TCRs. VDJdb, accessed 1 November 2021, was searched for CMV, EBV and SARS-CoV-2 annotated TCRs, excluding TCRs annotated for multiple antigens. The public reads were reprocessed in TCRdb via fastp at Q25 and MiXCR, keeping in-frame beta chains. A single entry per CDR3 protein holds the most common genes and DNA from its merged rows. TCRdb, not the original authors, processed these V and J calls. In all, the sample holds some 77,000 distinct CDR3 sequences, and approximately 5% of those were seen once. The ten most abundant clones make up roughly 6.6% of the sample.

As concerns this clonotype: The antigen it binds to is not known. No base quality values were provided; no much bigger clone lies one nucleotide off.

The sample in question was whole blood, obtained at baseline. The rearrangement combines TRBV20-1 with TRBJ2-3; tentative D gene TRBD1, with 5 bases matching. The TCR sequence derives from an adult who was a healthcare worker with PCR-confirmed SARS-CoV-2 infection or an uninfected control (not recorded which). The CDR3 sequence is CSARDLGRADTQYF. The sequenced DNA is TGCAGTGCTAGAGATCTGGGCAGGGCCGATACGCAGTATTTT.